This T cell receptor (beta chain) was obtained from a study of blood T cell repertoires in COVID-19. J lost 0 bases, V lost 5 bases, and 4 bases had no gene match. The V gene's germline CDR1 is MNHEY and CDR2 SMNVEV (reference sequence). The CDR3 length is 14 residues. The assay was immunoSEQ multiplex PCR, and TCRdb's table has in-frame clones only and misses some. This sample yields 110,000 to 150,000 clones, of which roughly 77% are seen a single time; around 4.4% belongs to the top ten. This chain connects TRBV27 to TRBJ2-7; TRBD2 aligns across 7 bases. This receptor was obtained from a man in his sixties with acute or convalescent COVID-19. The specimen was peripheral blood. DNA of the CDR3: TGTGCCAGCAGTCCTAGCGGATCCTCCTACGAGCAGTACTTC. Translation gives CASSPSGSSYEQYF.